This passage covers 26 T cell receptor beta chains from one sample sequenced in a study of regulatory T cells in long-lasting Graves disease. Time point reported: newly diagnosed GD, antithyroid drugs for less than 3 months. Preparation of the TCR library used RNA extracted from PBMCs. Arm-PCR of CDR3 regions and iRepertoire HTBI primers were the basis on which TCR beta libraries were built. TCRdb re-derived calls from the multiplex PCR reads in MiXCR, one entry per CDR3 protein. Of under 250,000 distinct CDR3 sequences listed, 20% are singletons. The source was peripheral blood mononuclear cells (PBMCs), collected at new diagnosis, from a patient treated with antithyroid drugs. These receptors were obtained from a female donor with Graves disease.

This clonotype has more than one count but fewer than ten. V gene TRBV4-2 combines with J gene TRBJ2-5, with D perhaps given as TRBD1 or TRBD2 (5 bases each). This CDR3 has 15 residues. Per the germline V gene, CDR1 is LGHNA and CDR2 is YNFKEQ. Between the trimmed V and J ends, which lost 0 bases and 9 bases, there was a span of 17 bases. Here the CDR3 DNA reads TGTGCCAGCAGCCAAGACACCGGGACGGTCGGCGCCCAGTACTTC. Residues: CASSQDTGTVGAQYF.

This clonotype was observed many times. CDR3 in amino acids: CSVGSPITDTQYF. The CDR3 DNA reads TGCAGCGTTGGTTCGCCCATCACAGATACGCAGTATTTT. The V and J genes are TRBV29-1 and TRBJ2-3; D remains unclear. V shed 4 bases and J shed 2 bases, with 10 bases lying between them. The CDR3 loop spans 13 amino acids. Germline V gene lookup returns CDR1 SQVTM and CDR2 ANQGSEA.

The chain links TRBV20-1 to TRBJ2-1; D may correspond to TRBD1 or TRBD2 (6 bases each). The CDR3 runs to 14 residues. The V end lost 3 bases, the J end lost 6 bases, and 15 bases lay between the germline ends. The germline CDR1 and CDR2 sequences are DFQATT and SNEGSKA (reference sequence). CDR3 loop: CSASGGGTFNEQFF. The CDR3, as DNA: TGCAGTGCTAGCGGGGGCGGAACCTTCAATGAGCAGTTCTTC.

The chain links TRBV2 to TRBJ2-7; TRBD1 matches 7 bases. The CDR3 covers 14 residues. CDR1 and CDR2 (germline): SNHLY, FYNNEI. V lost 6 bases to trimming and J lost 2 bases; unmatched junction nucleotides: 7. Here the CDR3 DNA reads TGTGCCAGCAGGAGGGACAGCCAAACCTACGAGCAGTACTTC. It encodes CASRRDSQTYEQYF.

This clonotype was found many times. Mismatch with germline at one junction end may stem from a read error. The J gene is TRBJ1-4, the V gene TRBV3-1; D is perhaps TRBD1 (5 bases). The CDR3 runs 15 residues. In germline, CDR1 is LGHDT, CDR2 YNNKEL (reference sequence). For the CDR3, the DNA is TGTACCAGCAGCCAAGAGCGGGGGTCTAATGAAAAACTGTTTTTT. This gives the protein CTSSQERGSNEKLFF.

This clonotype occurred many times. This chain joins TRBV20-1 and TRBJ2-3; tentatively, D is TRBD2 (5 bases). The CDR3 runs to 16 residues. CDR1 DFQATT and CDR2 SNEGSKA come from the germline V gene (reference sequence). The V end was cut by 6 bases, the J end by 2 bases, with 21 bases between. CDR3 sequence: CSAEGGSAGFTDTQYF. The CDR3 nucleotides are TGCAGTGCCGAGGGTGGATCGGCCGGTTTCACAGATACGCAGTATTTT.

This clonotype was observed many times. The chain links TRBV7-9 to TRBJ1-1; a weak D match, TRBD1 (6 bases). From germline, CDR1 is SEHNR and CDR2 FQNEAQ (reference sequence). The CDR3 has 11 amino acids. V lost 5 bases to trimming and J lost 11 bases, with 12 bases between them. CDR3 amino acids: CASSEYRAAFF. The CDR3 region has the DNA TGTGCCAGCAGCGAATACAGGGCTGCTTTCTTT.

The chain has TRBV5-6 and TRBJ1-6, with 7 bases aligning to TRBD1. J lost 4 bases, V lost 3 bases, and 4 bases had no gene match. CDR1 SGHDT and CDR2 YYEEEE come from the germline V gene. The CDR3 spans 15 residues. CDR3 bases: TGTGCCAGCAGCTGGACAGGACAATATAATTCACCCCTCCACTTT. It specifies CASSWTGQYNSPLHF.

The CDR3 region is CASSRRGLRGDTQYF. DNA for the CDR3: TGTGCCAGCAGCCGACGGGGGTTACGGGGAGATACGCAGTATTTT. The chain links TRBV7-2 to TRBJ2-3, with D possibly matching TRBD2 (6 bases). Germline V gene data show CDR1 as SGHTA and CDR2 as FQGNSA. The CDR3 covers 15 residues. The germline V and J ends were trimmed by 5 bases and 5 bases, with 17 bases remaining between them.

The CDR3 nucleotides read TGCGCCAGCAGCCAAGTGGAGGGGACTCCTTATGGCTACACCTTC. Its translation: CASSQVEGTPYGYTF. The chain uses TRBV4-1 and TRBJ1-2; perhaps TRBD1 as D (5 bases). The V end lost 1 base, the J end lost 5 bases, and 14 bases lay between the germline ends. The CDR3 has 15 residues. The V gene's germline CDR1 is MGHRA and CDR2 YSYEKL.

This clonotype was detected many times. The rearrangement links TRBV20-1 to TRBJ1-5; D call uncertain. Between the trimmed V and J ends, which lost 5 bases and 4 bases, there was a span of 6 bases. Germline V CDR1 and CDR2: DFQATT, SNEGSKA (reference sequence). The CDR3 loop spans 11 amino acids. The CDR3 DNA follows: TGCAGTGCTGGGGTTAATCAGCCCCAGCATTTT. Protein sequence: CSAGVNQPQHF.

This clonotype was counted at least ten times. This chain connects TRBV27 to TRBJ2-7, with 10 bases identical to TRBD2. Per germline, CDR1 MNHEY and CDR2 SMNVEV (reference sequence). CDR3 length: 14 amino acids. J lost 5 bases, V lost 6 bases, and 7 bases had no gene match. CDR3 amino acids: CASRDRAGGDEQYF. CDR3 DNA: TGTGCCAGCAGGGACCGAGCGGGGGGGGACGAGCAGTACTTC.

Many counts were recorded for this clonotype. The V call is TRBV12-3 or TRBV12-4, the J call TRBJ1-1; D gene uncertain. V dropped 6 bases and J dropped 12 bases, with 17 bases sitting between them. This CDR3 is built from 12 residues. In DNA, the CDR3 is TGTGCCAGCAGCCAGACTCACGCCAATACTTTCTTT. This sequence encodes CASSQTHANTFF.

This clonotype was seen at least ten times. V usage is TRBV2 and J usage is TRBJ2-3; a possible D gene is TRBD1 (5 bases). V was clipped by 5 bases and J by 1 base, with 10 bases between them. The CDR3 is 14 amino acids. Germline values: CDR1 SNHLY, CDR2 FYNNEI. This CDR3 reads CASSKQAGTDTQYF. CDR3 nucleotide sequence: TGTGCCAGCAGTAAACAGGCTGGCACAGATACGCAGTATTTT.

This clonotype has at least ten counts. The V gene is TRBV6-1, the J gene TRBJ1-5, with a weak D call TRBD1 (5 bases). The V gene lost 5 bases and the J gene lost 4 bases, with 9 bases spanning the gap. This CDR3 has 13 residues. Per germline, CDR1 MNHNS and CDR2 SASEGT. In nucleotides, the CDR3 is TGTGCCAGCAGTCGGGACGGAAATCAGCCCCAGCATTTT. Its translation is CASSRDGNQPQHF.

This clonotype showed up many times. CDR3 sequence reads: CASSPRRAYYGYTF. In DNA, the CDR3 is TGTGCCAGCTCACCGCGCAGGGCCTACTATGGCTACACCTTC. The chain employs TRBV18 and TRBJ1-2, with a weak D call TRBD1 (5 bases). The V and J ends lost 3 bases and 3 bases respectively, with 11 bases between them. This CDR3 has 14 amino acids. The germline V gene has CDR1 KGHSH and CDR2 LQKENI.

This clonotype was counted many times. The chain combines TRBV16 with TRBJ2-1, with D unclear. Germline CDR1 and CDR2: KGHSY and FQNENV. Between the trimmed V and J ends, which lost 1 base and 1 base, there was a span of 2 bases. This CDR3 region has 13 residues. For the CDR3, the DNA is TGTGCCAGCAGCCAATTGTCCTACAATGAGCAGTTCTTC. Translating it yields CASSQLSYNEQFF.

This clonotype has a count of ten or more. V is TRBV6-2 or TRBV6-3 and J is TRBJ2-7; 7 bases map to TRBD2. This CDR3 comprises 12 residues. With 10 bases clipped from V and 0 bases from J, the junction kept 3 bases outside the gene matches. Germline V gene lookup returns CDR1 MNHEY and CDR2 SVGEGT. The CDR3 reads CAIGGSSYEQYF. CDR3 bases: TGTGCCATCGGGGGGAGCTCCTACGAGCAGTACTTC.

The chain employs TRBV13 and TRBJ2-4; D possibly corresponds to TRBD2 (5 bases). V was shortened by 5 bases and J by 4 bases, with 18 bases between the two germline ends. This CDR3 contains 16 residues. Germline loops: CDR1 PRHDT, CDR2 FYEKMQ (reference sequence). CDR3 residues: CASSTTRRHRKNIQYF. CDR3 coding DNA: TGTGCCAGCAGCACGACCAGGAGGCATAGAAAAAACATTCAGTACTTC.

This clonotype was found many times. The CDR3 DNA reads as TGTGCCAGCAGCTTAGGCGGAGCGGGGGTTGGGGAGACCCAGTACTTC. This encodes CASSLGGAGVGETQYF. The chain has TRBV7-2 and TRBJ2-5; 8 bases line up with TRBD2. Germline V gene lookup returns CDR1 SGHTA and CDR2 FQGNSA. This CDR3 region has 16 residues. The J segment lost 5 bases and the V segment lost 1 base, leaving 9 bases of the junction unmatched. The full variable domain, rest sourced from reference TRBV7-2 and TRBJ2-5, is GAGVSQSPSNKVTEKGKDVELRCDPISGHTALYWYRQSLGQGLEFLIYFQGNSAPDKSGLPSDRFSAERTGGSVSTLTIQRTQQEDSAVYLCASSLGGAGVGETQYFGPGTRLLVL.

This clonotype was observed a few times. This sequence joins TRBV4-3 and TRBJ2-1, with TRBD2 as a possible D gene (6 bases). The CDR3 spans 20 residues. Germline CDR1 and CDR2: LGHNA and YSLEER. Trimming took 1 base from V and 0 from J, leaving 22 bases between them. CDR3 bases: TGCGCCAGCAGCCAAGGACCCGACTTGTTAGCGGAATTCTCCTACAATGAGCAGTTCTTC. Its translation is CASSQGPDLLAEFSYNEQFF.

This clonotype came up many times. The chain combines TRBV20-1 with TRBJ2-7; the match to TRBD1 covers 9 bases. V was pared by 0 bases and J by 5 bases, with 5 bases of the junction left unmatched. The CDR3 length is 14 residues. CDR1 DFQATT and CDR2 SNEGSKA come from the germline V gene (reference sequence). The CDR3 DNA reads TGCAGTGCTAGAGACTACAGGGGGCTGGACGAGCAGTACTTC. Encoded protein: CSARDYRGLDEQYF.

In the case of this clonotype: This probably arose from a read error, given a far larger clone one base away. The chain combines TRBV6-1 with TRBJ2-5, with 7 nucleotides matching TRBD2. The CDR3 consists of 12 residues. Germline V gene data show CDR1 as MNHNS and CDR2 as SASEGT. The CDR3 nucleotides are TGTGCCAGCAGTAGCGGGCGGGAGATCCAGTACTTC. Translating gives CASSSGREIQYF.

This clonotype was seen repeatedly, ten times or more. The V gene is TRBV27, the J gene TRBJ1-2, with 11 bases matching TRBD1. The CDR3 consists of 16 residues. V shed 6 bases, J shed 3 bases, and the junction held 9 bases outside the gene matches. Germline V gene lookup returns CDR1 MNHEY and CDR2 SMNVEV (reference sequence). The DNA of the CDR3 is TGTGCCAGCAGAAAGGCCGGGACAGGGGGAGACTATGGCTACACCTTC. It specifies CASRKAGTGGDYGYTF.

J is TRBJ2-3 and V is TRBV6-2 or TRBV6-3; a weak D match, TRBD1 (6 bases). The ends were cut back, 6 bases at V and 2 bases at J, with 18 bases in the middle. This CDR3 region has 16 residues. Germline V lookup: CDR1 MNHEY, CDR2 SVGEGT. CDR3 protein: CASSLPGGGSTDTQYF. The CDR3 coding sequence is TGTGCCAGCAGCCTCCCGGGTGGGGGCTCCACAGATACGCAGTATTTT.

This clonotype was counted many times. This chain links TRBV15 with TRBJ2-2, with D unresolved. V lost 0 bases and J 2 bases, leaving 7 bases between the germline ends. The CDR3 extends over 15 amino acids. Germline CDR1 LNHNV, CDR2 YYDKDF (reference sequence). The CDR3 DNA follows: TGTGCCACCAGCAGAGATCGGTCAAACACCGGGGAGCTGTTTTTT. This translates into CATSRDRSNTGELFF.